Each of the 21 T cell receptor beta chains below was sequenced from the same sample in a study of spatial heterogeneity in lung cancer. Stated time point: sample taken at primary tumor resection. TCRdb reanalysed the 5' RACE reads using MiXCR and keeps one entry per CDR3 protein. The table has around 11,000 distinct CDR3 sequences, 6% to 7.5% seen once. Sequenced material: normal lung tissue next to the tumor, taken at surgery. These TCRs come from a male donor with early-stage non-small cell lung cancer.

This clonotype was counted at least ten times. The CDR3 protein is CSAKFSGSTDTQYF. DNA for the CDR3: TGCAGTGCTAAATTTAGCGGGAGCACAGATACGCAGTATTTT. This chain links TRBV20-1 with TRBJ2-3; TRBD2 agrees at 7 bases. CDR3 length: 14 residues. Germline loops: CDR1 DFQATT, CDR2 SNEGSKA (reference sequence). V lost 4 bases and J lost 0; bases outside the gene matches: 4.

This chain joins TRBV2 and TRBJ2-3, with D possibly TRBD2 on 7 matching bases. Germline values: CDR1 SNHLY, CDR2 FYNNEI. The CDR3 is 15 residues long. V was cut by 11 bases and J by 1 base, with 19 bases left in between. The CDR3 bases are TGTGCCCGTCGGGGAGGGGGATATGGCACAGATACGCAGTATTTT. It is translated as CARRGGGYGTDTQYF.

This clonotype was observed at least ten times. The chain links TRBV5-4 to TRBJ2-2, with 8 bases identical to TRBD1. The CDR3 runs 16 residues. Per the germline V gene, CDR1 is SGHNT and CDR2 is YYREEE (reference sequence). J gave up 5 bases and V 4 bases, and 10 bases lay outside the gene matches. DNA for the CDR3: TGTGCCAGCAGCCCCAAAGGGGACAGGTCGACCGGGGAGCTGTTTTTT. This sequence encodes CASSPKGDRSTGELFF.

This clonotype is large in the sample. The chain couples TRBV4-2 to TRBJ2-2, with D possibly called TRBD1 or TRBD2 (5 bases each). V dropped 4 bases and J dropped 5 bases, with 17 bases sitting between them. In germline, CDR1 is LGHNA, CDR2 YNFKEQ. This CDR3 comprises 16 residues. Written as DNA, the CDR3 is TGTGCCAGCAGCCGTCGTGAGGGGAGCGGAACCGGGGAGCTGTTTTTT. This sequence encodes CASSRREGSGTGELFF.

By sample share, this clonotype is medium-sized. The V call is TRBV5-8, the J call TRBJ2-3, with D perhaps matching TRBD2 (5 bases). Trimming removed 4 bases from V and 2 bases from J, with 14 bases in between. The germline V gene has CDR1 SGHTS and CDR2 YDEGEE. The CDR3 spans 15 residues. CDR3 DNA sequence: TGTGCCAGCAGCGCGAGCGGCGCAGTCACAGATACGCAGTATTTT. It translates to CASSASGAVTDTQYF. The full variable domain, rest sourced from reference TRBV5-8 and TRBJ2-3, is EAGVTQSPTHLIKTRGQQATLRCSPISGHTSVYWYQQALGLGLQFLLWYDEGEERNRGNFPPRFSGRQFPNYSSELNVNALELEDSALYLCASSASGAVTDTQYFGPGTRLTVL.

The chain joins TRBV7-2 to TRBJ2-3, with TRBD2 as a possible D gene (6 bases). Trimming left V 0 bases short and J 5 bases short, with 12 bases between. The CDR3 extends over 15 amino acids. CDR1 is SGHTA, CDR2 FQGNSA, per germline. In DNA form, the CDR3 reads TGTGCCAGCAGCTTAGCTACGGGAGCTGGAGATACGCAGTATTTT. Protein: CASSLATGAGDTQYF.

This clonotype was observed at least ten times. The rearrangement joins TRBV3-1 to TRBJ1-2, with D possibly being TRBD1 (5 bases). The V and J ends lost 0 bases and 7 bases respectively, with 12 bases between them. The CDR3 sequence is 14 residues long. CDR1 LGHDT and CDR2 YNNKEL come from the germline V gene (reference sequence). The CDR3, as DNA: TGTGCCAGCAGCCAAGATTCCCAGGGCCGTGGCTACACCTTC. It is translated as CASSQDSQGRGYTF.

This clonotype was counted many times. The chain uses TRBV11-2 and TRBJ2-5; 7 nucleotides align to TRBD1. This CDR3 has 16 residues. Germline V gene lookup returns CDR1 SGHAT and CDR2 FQNNGV. Germline trimming cut 5 bases from V and 5 bases from J; bases unmatched to any gene: 14. In nucleotides, the CDR3 is TGTGCCAGCAGCCGAAGCCGAGGGGGCCGGGCCGAGACCCAGTACTTC. This encodes CASSRSRGGRAETQYF.

There are many counts of this clonotype. This chain uses TRBV29-1 with TRBJ1-3; the D is unclear. Trimming pared 3 bases from V and 8 bases from J, leaving 14 bases between. The germline CDR1 and CDR2 sequences are SQVTM and ANQGSEA. The length of the CDR3 is 13 residues. CDR3 DNA: TGCAGCGTTGAGTCGGTTGCTGGGGACACCATATATTTT. As protein: CSVESVAGDTIYF.

This clonotype rates as medium-sized. The chain uses TRBV6-1 and TRBJ2-3, with TRBD2 matching over 14 bases. The germline gives CDR1 MNHNS, CDR2 SASEGT. This CDR3 comprises 15 residues. V lost 8 bases to trimming and J lost 6 bases; unmatched junction nucleotides: 7. The CDR3 DNA reads TGTGCCAGCTCGGGACTAGCGGGAGCAACGGATACGCAGTATTTT. Its translation is CASSGLAGATDTQYF.

This clonotype has a count of ten or more. The chain employs TRBV6-2 or TRBV6-3 and TRBJ2-1, with D perhaps being TRBD1 or TRBD2 (5 bases each). This CDR3 comprises 15 residues. The germline V gene has CDR1 MNHEY and CDR2 SVGEGT. V was clipped by 7 bases and J by 8 bases, with 21 bases between them. The CDR3 DNA sequence: TGTGCCAGCACCTATAGCAGGGAGATCGTCGATGAGCAGTTCTTC. Its protein product is CASTYSREIVDEQFF.

There are many counts of this clonotype. The J gene is TRBJ2-6, the V gene TRBV20-1; 10 bases map to TRBD2. Unmatched junction bases numbered 6, after V lost 0 bases and J lost 4 bases. The CDR3 consists of 17 residues. Germline-derived CDR1 and CDR2 are DFQATT and SNEGSKA (reference sequence). The CDR3 sequence: CSARDRAGGSGANVLTF. DNA for the CDR3: TGCAGTGCTAGAGATCGAGCGGGAGGGTCCGGGGCCAACGTCCTGACTTTC.

This clonotype was recorded many times. J is TRBJ1-1 and V is TRBV21-1; TRBD1 was called by the table and not checked on the DNA. TRBV21-1 has pseudogene status. CDR3 length: 14 residues. The CDR3 sequence is CASSRRTGGDEAFF. The CDR3 DNA sequence: TGTGCCAGCAGCCGACGGACAGGGGGAGATGAAGCTTTCTTT.

This clonotype was detected a few times. The chain employs TRBV5-1 and TRBJ2-3; D is undetermined. Germline CDR1 SGHRS, CDR2 YFSETQ. The CDR3 consists of 14 residues. V was shortened by 7 bases and J by 2 bases, with 14 bases between the two germline ends. The CDR3 loop is CASRKDPNTDTQYF. CDR3 bases: TGCGCCAGCCGGAAGGACCCAAACACAGATACGCAGTATTTT.

This clonotype was counted ten times or more. The rearrangement links TRBV5-1 to TRBJ1-4, with 7 bases aligning to TRBD1. V lost 1 base, J lost 11 bases, and 8 bases stayed unmatched. Germline V gene lookup returns CDR1 SGHRS and CDR2 YFSETQ. This CDR3 is 14 amino acids long. CDR3 sequence (DNA): TGCGCCAGCAGCTTGAGGACAGGTCAAAGTAAACTGTTTTTT. Its translation is CASSLRTGQSKLFF. The full variable domain, rest sourced from reference TRBV5-1 and TRBJ1-4, is KAGVTQTPRYLIKTRGQQVTLSCSPISGHRSVSWYQQTPGQGLQFLFEYFSETQRNKGNFPGRFSGRQFSNSRSEMNVSTLELGDSALYLCASSLRTGQSKLFFGSGTQLSVL.

In its sample, this clonotype ranks as large (0.1 to 1%). The genes are TRBV7-9 and TRBJ1-2; D gene unclear. Germline V gene data show CDR1 as SEHNR and CDR2 as FQNEAQ (reference sequence). The V end was cut by 4 bases, the J end by 6 bases, with 6 bases between. This CDR3 contains 11 residues. This chain's CDR3 is CASSYQDGYTF. The CDR3 coding sequence is TGTGCCAGCAGCTATCAGGATGGCTACACCTTC. The full variable domain, its missing parts supplied by reference TRBV7-9 and TRBJ1-2, is DTGVSQNPRHKITKRGQNVTFRCDPISEHNRLYWYRQTLGQGPEFLTYFQNEAQLEKSRLLSDRFSAERPKGSFSTLEIQRTEQGDSAMYLCASSYQDGYTFGSGTRLTVV.

This clonotype has a count of ten or more. The chain couples TRBV5-4 to TRBJ2-2; D unresolved. Germline CDR1 is SGHNT and CDR2 is YYREEE (reference sequence). The ends were cut back, 1 base at V and 8 bases at J, with 9 bases in the middle. The CDR3 is 13 amino acids. DNA of the CDR3: TGTGCCAGCAGCTTGTCGTCCGAGGGGGAGCTGTTTTTT. This translates into CASSLSSEGELFF.

The chain combines TRBV29-1 with TRBJ2-7; the D gene is possibly TRBD1 (6 bases). The V and J ends lost 3 bases and 0 bases respectively, with 9 bases between them. The germline gives CDR1 SQVTM, CDR2 ANQGSEA. CDR3 length: 13 residues. CDR3 region: CSVETGYSYEQYF. For the CDR3, the DNA is TGCAGCGTTGAGACAGGTTACTCCTACGAGCAGTACTTC.

This clonotype was recorded at least ten times. J is TRBJ2-3 and V is TRBV5-1; D tentatively reads TRBD1 or TRBD2 (5 bases each). V was shortened by 1 base and J by 1 base, with 10 bases between the two germline ends. The CDR3 has 15 amino acids. The germline V gene encodes CDR1 SGHRS and CDR2 YFSETQ. The CDR3 DNA follows: TGCGCCAGCAGCTTGATTGGGGGACGCACAGATACGCAGTATTTT. Amino acids: CASSLIGGRTDTQYF.

Many counts were recorded for this clonotype. The V and J genes are TRBV20-1 and TRBJ2-3, with a weak D call TRBD2 (5 bases). This CDR3 region has 15 residues. The germline V gene encodes CDR1 DFQATT and CDR2 SNEGSKA (reference sequence). With 5 bases removed from V and 6 bases from J, the gap between germline ends came to 21 bases. The CDR3: CSAPFEGAKRDTQYF. CDR3 nucleotide sequence: TGCAGTGCTCCCTTTGAGGGAGCGAAACGGGATACGCAGTATTTT.

This clonotype was observed many times. The CDR3 loop reads CASSEERSRGNEQFF. The CDR3 DNA reads TGTGCCAGCAGTGAGGAGAGAAGCAGGGGCAATGAGCAGTTCTTC. V and J are TRBV2 and TRBJ2-1, with D possibly TRBD1 on 6 matching bases. The CDR3 has 15 residues. V lost 3 bases and J lost 6, with 15 bases in between. The V gene's germline CDR1 is SNHLY and CDR2 FYNNEI.